This TCR beta chain was obtained from a study of OX40 agonist ivuxolimab in advanced cancers. Overall study: Ivuxolimab, an antibody acting as an agonist of OX40 (CD134), was used to treat patients.

The CDR3 totals 13 residues. The V gene lost 5 bases and the J gene lost 4 bases, with 11 bases spanning the gap. Germline assignment: CDR1 LNHDA and CDR2 SQIVND (reference sequence). A note on this clone: Its antigen remains unidentified.

Study-level findings and limits: At 0.1 to 3.0 mg/kg and by week 6, clonal expansion occurred in CD4+ and CD8+ blood T cells. People who partly responded at 0.1-3.0 mg/kg had some of the least clonal expansion seen.

With autoimmune disease history or systemic immunosuppression, patients were excluded. TCRdb's copy holds only in-frame clones and misses some; the assay was immunoSEQ multiplex PCR. The repertoire consists of more than 60,000 clones, with around 87% occurring once and the leading ten covering approximately 0.99%. This chain links TRBV19 with TRBJ1-1; D possibly corresponds to TRBD1 (5 bases). This TCR was sampled from an adult with an advanced solid tumor such as melanoma, head and neck, liver or kidney cancer. The sequencing here drew on CD4+ or CD8+ T cells sorted from blood, taken in a trial of the OX40 agonist ivuxolimab. DNA of the CDR3: TGTGCCAGTAGTTCAGGGTTGAGCACTGAAGCTTTCTTT. Translated, it gives CASSSGLSTEAFF.